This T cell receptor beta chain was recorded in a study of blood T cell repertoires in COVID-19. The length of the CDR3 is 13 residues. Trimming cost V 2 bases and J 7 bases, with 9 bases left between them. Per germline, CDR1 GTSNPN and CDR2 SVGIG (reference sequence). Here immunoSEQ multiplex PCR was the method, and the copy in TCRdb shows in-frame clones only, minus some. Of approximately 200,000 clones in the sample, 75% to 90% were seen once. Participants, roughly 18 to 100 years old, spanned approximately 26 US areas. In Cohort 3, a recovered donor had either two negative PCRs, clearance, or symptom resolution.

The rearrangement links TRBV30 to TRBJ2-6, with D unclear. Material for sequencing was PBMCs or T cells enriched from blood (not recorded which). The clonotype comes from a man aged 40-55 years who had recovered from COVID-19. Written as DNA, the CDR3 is TGTGCCTGGAGTCCTGGGCTAGCCAACGTCCTGACTTTC. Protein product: CAWSPGLANVLTF.